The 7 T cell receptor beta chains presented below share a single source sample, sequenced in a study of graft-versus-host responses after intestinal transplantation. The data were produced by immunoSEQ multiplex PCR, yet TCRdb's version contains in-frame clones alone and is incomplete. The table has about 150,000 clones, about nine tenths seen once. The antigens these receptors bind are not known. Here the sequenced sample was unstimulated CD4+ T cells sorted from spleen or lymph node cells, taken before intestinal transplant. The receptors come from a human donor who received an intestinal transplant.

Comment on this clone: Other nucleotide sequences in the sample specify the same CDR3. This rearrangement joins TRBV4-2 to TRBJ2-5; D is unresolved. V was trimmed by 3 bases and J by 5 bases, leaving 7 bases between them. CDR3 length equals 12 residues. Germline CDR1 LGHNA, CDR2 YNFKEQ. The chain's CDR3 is CASSQDRETQYF. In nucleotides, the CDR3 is TGTGCCAGCAGCCAGGATAGGGAGACCCAGTACTTC.

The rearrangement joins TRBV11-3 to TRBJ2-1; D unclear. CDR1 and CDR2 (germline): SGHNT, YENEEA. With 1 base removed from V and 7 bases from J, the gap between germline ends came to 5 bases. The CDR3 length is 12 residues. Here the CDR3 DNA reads TGTGCCAGCAGCTTAGGTGATAATGAGCAGTTCTTC. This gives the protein CASSLGDNEQFF.

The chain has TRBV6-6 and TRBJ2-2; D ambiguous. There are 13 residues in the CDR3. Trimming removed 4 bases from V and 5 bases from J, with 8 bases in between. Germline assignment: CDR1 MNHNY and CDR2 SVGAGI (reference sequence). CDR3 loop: CASSSVRTGELFF. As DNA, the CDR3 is TGTGCCAGCAGTTCCGTCCGGACCGGGGAGCTGTTTTTT.

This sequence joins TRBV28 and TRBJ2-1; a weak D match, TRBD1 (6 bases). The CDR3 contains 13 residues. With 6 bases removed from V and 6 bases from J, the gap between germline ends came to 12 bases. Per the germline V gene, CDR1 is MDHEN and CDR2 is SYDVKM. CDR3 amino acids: CASRTDRFNEQFF. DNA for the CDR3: TGTGCCAGCAGGACCGACAGGTTCAATGAGCAGTTCTTC.

For the CDR3, the DNA is TGTGCCAGCAGCTTAGGACCCCTGGGGGACGAGCAGTACTTC. This gives the protein CASSLGPLGDEQYF. The chain employs TRBV7-2 and TRBJ2-7; possibly TRBD1 or TRBD2 for D (5 bases each). Trimming stripped 1 base from V and 5 bases from J, with 12 bases between. CDR3 size: 14 residues. Per germline, CDR1 SGHTA and CDR2 FQGNSA.

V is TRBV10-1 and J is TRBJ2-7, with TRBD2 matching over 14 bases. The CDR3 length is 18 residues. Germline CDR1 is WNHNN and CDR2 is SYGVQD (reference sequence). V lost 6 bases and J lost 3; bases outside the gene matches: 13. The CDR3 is CASRGSLRLAGGFYEQYF. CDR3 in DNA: TGCGCCAGCAGAGGAAGTCTTCGACTAGCGGGAGGGTTCTACGAGCAGTACTTC.

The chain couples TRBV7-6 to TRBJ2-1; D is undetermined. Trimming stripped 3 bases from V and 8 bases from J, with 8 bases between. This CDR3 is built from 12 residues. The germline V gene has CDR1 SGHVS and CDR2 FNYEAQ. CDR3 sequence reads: CASSLASYEQFF. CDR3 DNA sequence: TGTGCCAGCAGCTTGGCCTCCTATGAGCAGTTCTTC.